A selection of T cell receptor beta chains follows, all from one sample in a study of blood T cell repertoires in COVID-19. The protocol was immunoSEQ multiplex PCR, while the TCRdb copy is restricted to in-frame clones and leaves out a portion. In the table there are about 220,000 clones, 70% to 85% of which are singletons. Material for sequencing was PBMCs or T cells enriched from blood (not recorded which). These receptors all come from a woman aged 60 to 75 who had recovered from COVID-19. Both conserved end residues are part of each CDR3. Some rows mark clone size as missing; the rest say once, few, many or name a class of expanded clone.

cdr3_aa: CASSPPNSRAGHEAFF; v_call: TRBV7-9; j_call: TRBJ1-1; clone_size: .
cdr3_aa: CSASRDSNNSPLHF; v_call: TRBV20-1; j_call: TRBJ1-6; clone_size: .
cdr3_aa: CAGSRQGYTIYF; v_call: TRBV14; j_call: TRBJ1-3; clone_size: .
cdr3_aa: CASSRTVLYGYTF; v_call: TRBV19; j_call: TRBJ1-2; clone_size: .
cdr3_aa: CASSIGGYGYTF; v_call: TRBV7-9; j_call: TRBJ1-2; clone_size: .
cdr3_aa: CASSTRTVGAGQPQHF; v_call: TRBV19; j_call: TRBJ1-5; clone_size: .
cdr3_aa: CASSEESGVNSPLHF; v_call: TRBV2; j_call: TRBJ1-6; clone_size: .
cdr3_aa: CASSSLLARFTDTQYF; v_call: TRBV7-9; j_call: TRBJ2-3; clone_size: .
cdr3_aa: CASSRGQGSHTIYF; v_call: TRBV3-1/TRBV3-2; j_call: TRBJ1-3; clone_size: .
cdr3_aa: CASSLTGGVSYNEQFF; v_call: TRBV7-3; j_call: TRBJ2-1; clone_size: .
cdr3_aa: CASTPGQSGETQYF; v_call: TRBV11-2; j_call: TRBJ2-5; clone_size: .
cdr3_aa: CASRDGQSNEKLFF; v_call: TRBV7-9; j_call: TRBJ1-4; clone_size: few
cdr3_aa: CASGAHQETQYF; v_call: TRBV5-4; j_call: TRBJ2-5; clone_size: .
cdr3_aa: CASTQIPAGVNYGYTF; v_call: TRBV7-9; j_call: TRBJ1-2; clone_size: few
cdr3_aa: CASSVILTGKEKLFF; v_call: TRBV7-2; j_call: TRBJ1-4; clone_size: .
cdr3_aa: CASGERGSGNTIYF; v_call: TRBV2; j_call: TRBJ1-3; clone_size: .
cdr3_aa: CASSYSISLRVTQFF; v_call: TRBV6-5; j_call: TRBJ2-1; clone_size: .
cdr3_aa: CASSIGVQGARGNTIYF; v_call: TRBV19; j_call: TRBJ1-3; clone_size: once
cdr3_aa: CASSPGTKINTGELFF; v_call: TRBV11-3; j_call: TRBJ2-2; clone_size: .
cdr3_aa: CASSPPSPGSYNEQFF; v_call: TRBV5-1; j_call: TRBJ2-1; clone_size: .
cdr3_aa: CASSLGHRTGELFF; v_call: TRBV7-6; j_call: TRBJ2-2; clone_size: few
cdr3_aa: CASTDSLYGYTF; v_call: TRBV2; j_call: TRBJ1-2; clone_size: .
cdr3_aa: CASRTGGRGYTF; v_call: TRBV6-5; j_call: TRBJ1-2; clone_size: .